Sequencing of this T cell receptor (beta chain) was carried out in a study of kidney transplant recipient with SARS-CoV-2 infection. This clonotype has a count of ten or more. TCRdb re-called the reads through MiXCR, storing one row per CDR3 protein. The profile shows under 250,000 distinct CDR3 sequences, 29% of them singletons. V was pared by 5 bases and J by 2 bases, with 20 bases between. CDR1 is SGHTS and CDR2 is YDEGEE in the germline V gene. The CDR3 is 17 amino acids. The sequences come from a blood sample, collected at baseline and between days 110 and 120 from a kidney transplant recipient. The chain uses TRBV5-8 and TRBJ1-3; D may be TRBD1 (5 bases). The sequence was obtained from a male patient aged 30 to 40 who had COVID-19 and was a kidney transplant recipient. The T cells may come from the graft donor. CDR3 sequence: CASRPGTTSATGNTIYF. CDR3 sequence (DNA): TGTGCCAGCAGACCCGGGACCACCAGTGCAACTGGAAACACCATATATTTT.